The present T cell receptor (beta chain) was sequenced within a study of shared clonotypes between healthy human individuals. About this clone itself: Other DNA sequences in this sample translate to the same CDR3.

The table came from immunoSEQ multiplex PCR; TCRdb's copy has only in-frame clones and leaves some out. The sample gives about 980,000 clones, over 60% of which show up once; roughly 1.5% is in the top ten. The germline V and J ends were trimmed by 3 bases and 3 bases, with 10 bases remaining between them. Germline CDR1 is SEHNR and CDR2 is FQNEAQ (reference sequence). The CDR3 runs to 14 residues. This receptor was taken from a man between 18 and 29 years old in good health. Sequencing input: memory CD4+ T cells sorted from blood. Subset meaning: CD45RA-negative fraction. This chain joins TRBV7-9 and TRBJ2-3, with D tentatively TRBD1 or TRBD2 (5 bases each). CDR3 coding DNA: TGTGCCAGCAGCTTTGAGGGGCTGACAGATACGCAGTATTTT. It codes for CASSFEGLTDTQYF.